These T cell receptor beta chains were read from a single sample in a study of T cells in Graves' hyperthyroidism and ophthalmopathy. MiXCR, applied by TCRdb to the multiplex PCR reads, yields one record per CDR3 protein. The data contain more than 500,000 distinct CDR3 sequences, 35% to 50% of them seen just once; the ten biggest clones take up about 45%. The sequenced sample was peripheral blood or thyroid tissue (not recorded which). These receptors all come from an adult woman with Graves' disease, either hyperthyroidism or ophthalmopathy (not recorded which). The CDR3 runs from the conserved cysteine through the conserved F or W. D genes are given only for firm matches. Clone size is stated in some rows and not others, as once, few, many or a class when expanded.

>once|TRBJ2-7|TRBV29-1|TRBD1
TGCAGCTTAGGGGACAGGAGCATCTACGAGCAGTACTTC
CSLGDRSIYEQYF
>few|TRBJ1-2|TRBV7-8|-
TGTGCCAGCAGCTCTGGGGGATGGGTTGGCTACACCTTC
CASSSGGWVGYTF
>once|TRBJ2-7|TRBV4-2|TRBD2
TGTGCCAGCAGCCAAGAAGTGGCTAGCGGAGCCTACGAGCAGTACTTC
CASSQEVASGAYEQYF
>-|TRBJ2-7|TRBV9|TRBD2
TGTGCCAGCAGTCTTACTAGCGCGGGGGAGCAGTACTTC
CASSLTSAGEQYF
>-|TRBJ1-5|TRBV4-1|-
TGCGCCAGCAGCCAAGATCTGACAGTTTATAGCAATCGGCCCCAGCATTTT
CASSQDLTVYSNRPQHF
>-|TRBJ2-3|TRBV7-9|-
TGTGCCAGCAGCCGATACCTTAGCGGCACAGATACGCAGTATTTT
CASSRYLSGTDTQYF
>-|TRBJ2-5|TRBV14|-
TGTGCCAGCAGAGGGCTATCCCAAGAGACCCAGTACTTC
CASRGLSQETQYF
>many|TRBJ1-1|TRBV6-5|-
TGTGCCAGCAGTTACAGGGGCCGCCCGGCGAGGACTGAAGCTTTCTTT
CASSYRGRPARTEAFF
>-|TRBJ1-2|TRBV29-1|-
TGCAGCCCGGACAGTAACTATGGCTACACCTTC
CSPDSNYGYTF
>-|TRBJ2-6|TRBV7-2|-
TGTGCCAGCAGCTTAGGGCTCTCGGGGGACAACGTCCTGACTTTC
CASSLGLSGDNVLTF
>many|TRBJ2-5|TRBV2|TRBD1
TGTGCCAGCAGTGAAGTCGAACAGGGGGAGATAGAGACCCAGTACTTC
CASSEVEQGEIETQYF
>many|TRBJ2-7|TRBV29-1|-
TGCAGCGTCGGCCTCTCGTACGAGCAGTACTTC
CSVGLSYEQYF
>few|TRBJ2-5|TRBV29-1|TRBD2
TGCAGCGTCGCGGGACTAGGGGGGTCGACCCAGTACTTC
CSVAGLGGSTQYF
>-|TRBJ1-3|TRBV4-1|TRBD1
TGCGCCAGCAGCCAAGGCGGCAGGGGGCGCGGAAACACCATATATTTT
CASSQGGRGRGNTIYF
>few|TRBJ2-1|TRBV7-8|TRBD2
TGTGCCAGCAGCTCCGGACTAGTTGATCGGTTCTTC
CASSSGLVDRFF